These T cell receptor beta chains were read from a single sample in a study of OX40 agonist ivuxolimab in advanced cancers. Data came from immunoSEQ multiplex PCR; TCRdb stores just in-frame clones and leaves some out. Seen here are roughly 20,000 clones, approximately 84% observed once, and the top ten hold more than 3.5%. The sequences come from CD4+ or CD8+ T cells sorted from blood, collected in a trial of the OX40 agonist ivuxolimab. Receptors originate from an adult with an advanced solid tumor such as melanoma, head and neck, liver or kidney cancer. The CDR3 runs from the conserved cysteine through the conserved F or W. The order of the fields is V gene, J gene, CDR3 protein.

TRBV5-1,TRBJ2-3,CASSPGSSGGTDTQYF
TRBV27,TRBJ2-3,CASRTIRRQVPDTQYF
TRBV28,TRBJ2-3,CASSPPYRGHYSSTDTQYF
TRBV2,TRBJ2-3,CASSEAPGLGRSTDTQYF
TRBV11-1,TRBJ2-2,CASRGDTGELFF
TRBV5-1,TRBJ2-1,CASSLAGEGYNEQFF
TRBV5-1,TRBJ2-7,CASSSDSLYEQYF
TRBV7-7,TRBJ2-5,CASSPMTGLAETQYF
TRBV4-1,TRBJ2-7,CASSQDGAGGPSDEQYF
TRBV23-1,TRBJ1-1,CASSQGSNTHRLGAFF
TRBV4-1,TRBJ2-2,CASSLQGDDGELFF
TRBV6-4,TRBJ2-1,CASSREGLAGVYEQFF
TRBV19,TRBJ1-1,CASSDTEAFF
TRBV28,TRBJ2-7,CASSLWGGLAGGYEQYF
TRBV2,TRBJ2-1,CASSDGTSGYNEQFF
TRBV5-6,TRBJ2-5,CASSLGQQETQYF
TRBV7-8,TRBJ2-3,CASRPTSGSTDTQYF
TRBV9,TRBJ1-5,CASSRGGGNQPQHF
TRBV5-1,TRBJ2-7,CASSLRPSGIHEQYF
TRBV5-1,TRBJ1-1,CASSLAGTSNTEAFF
TRBV25-1,TRBJ2-5,CASSPSAGVRETQYF
TRBV4-2,TRBJ2-7,CASSQDHRPYEQYF